This T cell receptor beta chain was retrieved from a study of blood T cell repertoires in COVID-19. This clone was counted a single time. Some clones are missing from TCRdb's copy, which holds only in-frame ones; the method was immunoSEQ multiplex PCR. This table has hundreds of thousands of clones, roughly 89% appearing once. V shed 1 base, J shed 7 bases, and the junction held 19 bases outside the gene matches. The germline CDR1 and CDR2 sequences are MGHRA and YSYEKL. This CDR3 region has 19 residues. The TCR was taken from a woman in her fifties or sixties who had recovered from COVID-19. V and J are TRBV4-1 and TRBJ2-5, with 9 bases lining up with TRBD2. Sequencing input: PBMCs or T cells enriched from blood (not recorded which). The CDR3 loop reads CASSQGPLRGGERGGTQYF. DNA of the CDR3: TGCGCCAGCAGCCAAGGCCCCCTCCGCGGGGGGGAACGGGGTGGGACCCAGTACTTC.